The 19 T cell receptor beta chains given below trace back to one sample, sequenced in a study of blood T cell repertoires in COVID-19. Repertoires were generated with immunoSEQ multiplex PCR, while TCRdb's copy carries only in-frame clones and drops some. The sample contains fewer than 250,000 clones, less than 90% of which appear only once. The sequenced sample was peripheral blood. Receptor source: a man in his 70s with acute or convalescent COVID-19.

The V gene is TRBV18, the J gene TRBJ2-5; 7 bases fit TRBD2. In germline, CDR1 is KGHSH, CDR2 LQKENI. The length of the CDR3 is 13 residues. The V segment lost 3 bases and the J segment 5 bases; nucleotides outside the gene matches: 3. CDR3 coding DNA: TGTGCCAGCTCACCCGGACTAGTGGAGACCCAGTACTTC. It translates to CASSPGLVETQYF. Filled out from reference TRBV18 and TRBJ2-5, the complete variable domain reads NAGVMQNPRHLVRRRGQEARLRCSPMKGHSHVYWYRQLPEEGLKFMVYLQKENIIDESGMPKERFSAEFPKEGPSILRIQQVVRGDSAAYFCASSPGLVETQYFGPGTRLLVL.

The V gene is TRBV2, the J gene TRBJ2-7, with 9 bases aligning to TRBD2. Germline V gene sequence: CDR1 SNHLY, CDR2 FYNNEI. J lost 7 bases, V lost 6 bases, and 13 bases had no gene match. This CDR3 contains 15 residues. The CDR3 spells CASSPRASGKGEQYF. The CDR3 DNA is TGTGCCAGCAGCCCAAGGGCTAGCGGGAAAGGGGAGCAGTACTTC.

The chain employs TRBV21-1 and TRBJ2-1; the tabulated D call, TRBD2, remains unverified against the DNA. TRBV21-1 is a pseudogene locus. The CDR3 covers 21 residues. CDR3 bases: TGTGCCAGCAGCAAAGGTTGGACTAGCGGGGGCCCCCTTCTCCAAGACAATGAGCAGTTCTTC. The encoded protein is CASSKGWTSGGPLLQDNEQFF.

This CDR3 reads CASSLGLTGWFDEQFF. The CDR3 nucleotides read TGTGCCAGCAGCTTGGGACTGACAGGGTGGTTCGATGAGCAGTTCTTC. This chain links TRBV5-6 with TRBJ2-1; 7 bases agree with TRBD1. CDR3 length: 16 amino acids. Germline lookup yields CDR1 SGHDT and CDR2 YYEEEE. Trimming at V came to 0 bases and at J to 8 bases, leaving 11 bases not matched to a gene.

V gene TRBV5-1 combines with J gene TRBJ2-7; no definite D call. The CDR3 is made up of 13 amino acids. Trimming removed 7 bases at V and 0 bases at J, with 11 bases between. Germline CDR1 and CDR2: SGHRS and YFSETQ. CDR3 loop: CASAAASSYEQYF. In DNA, the CDR3 is TGCGCCAGCGCGGCTGCTAGCTCCTACGAGCAGTACTTC.

The chain joins TRBV9 to TRBJ2-7; weak D call: TRBD1 (6 bases). Germline values: CDR1 SGDLS, CDR2 YYNGEE. V gave up 4 bases and J gave up 0 bases, with 14 bases separating them. The CDR3 is 15 amino acids. The CDR3 loop is CASSKQGDISYEQYF. CDR3 coding DNA: TGTGCCAGCAGCAAACAGGGAGACATCTCCTACGAGCAGTACTTC.

V gene TRBV18 combines with J gene TRBJ2-7; TRBD1 aligns across 7 bases. V gave up 0 bases and J gave up 4 bases; unmatched junction bases: 3. The CDR3 sequence is 14 residues long. Germline V CDR1 and CDR2: KGHSH, LQKENI. The CDR3 region is CASSPPGTVYEQYF. CDR3 bases: TGTGCCAGCTCACCACCCGGGACAGTGTACGAGCAGTACTTC.

The gene calls are TRBV29-1 and TRBJ1-5; TRBD1 is a possible D gene (6 bases). V was shortened by 3 bases and J by 6 bases, with 12 bases between the two germline ends. This CDR3 region has 13 residues. The germline V gene has CDR1 SQVTM and CDR2 ANQGSEA. Here the CDR3 DNA reads TGCAGCGTTGATGAGGGACAAGGTCAGCCCCAGCATTTT. As protein: CSVDEGQGQPQHF. Using reference TRBV29-1 and TRBJ1-5 for the parts outside the CDR3, the full variable domain is SAVISQKPSRDICQRGTSLTIQCQVDSQVTMMFWYRQQPGQSLTLIATANQGSEATYESGFVIDKFPISRPNLTFSTLTVSNMSPEDSSIYLCSVDEGQGQPQHFGDGTRLSIL.

The chain carries TRBV7-2 and TRBJ1-6; D not certain. Germline V gene sequence: CDR1 SGHTA, CDR2 FQGNSA. The CDR3 contains 15 residues. Trimming took off 7 bases at V and 0 bases at J, with 10 bases between the two ends. CDR3 sequence reads: CASKEGSSYNSPLHF. Written as DNA, the CDR3 is TGTGCCAGCAAGGAAGGGAGCTCCTATAATTCACCCCTCCACTTT.

This clone came up once. V is TRBV18 and J is TRBJ2-1, with 13 bases aligning to TRBD2. Trimming cost V 4 bases and J 7 bases; bases outside gene matches: 4. Germline assignment: CDR1 KGHSH and CDR2 LQKENI. CDR3 length equals 15 residues. This CDR3 reads CASSLGLAGANEQFF. CDR3 coding DNA: TGTGCCAGCTCACTCGGACTAGCGGGAGCGAATGAGCAGTTCTTC.

In nucleotides, the CDR3 is TGTGCCAGCAGCCATTGGGGGGGCCCTGGGGCCAACGTCCTGACTTTC. The encoded protein is CASSHWGGPGANVLTF. The V call is TRBV7-9, the J call TRBJ2-6, with D perhaps matching TRBD2 (7 bases). Between the trimmed V and J ends, which lost 5 bases and 2 bases, there was a span of 13 bases. The germline V gene has CDR1 SEHNR and CDR2 FQNEAQ (reference sequence). This CDR3 spans 16 amino acids.

Only one count was recorded for this clone. This chain joins TRBV30 and TRBJ2-7; 8 bases are a match to TRBD1. CDR3 length: 15 residues. V lost 0 bases and J lost 3; bases outside the gene matches: 7. The germline V gene encodes CDR1 GTSNPN and CDR2 SVGIG (reference sequence). The DNA of the CDR3 is TGTGCCTGGAGTGTGATCCAACAGGGGGTCTACGAGCAGTACTTC. Translation: CAWSVIQQGVYEQYF. Based on the CDR3 plus reference TRBV30 and TRBJ2-7, the full variable domain is SQTIHQWPATLVQPVGSPLSLECTVEGTSNPNLYWYRQAAGRGLQLLFYSVGIGQISSEVPQNLSASRPQDRQFILSSKKLLLSDSGFYLCAWSVIQQGVYEQYFGPGTRLTVT.

The V call is TRBV28, the J call TRBJ1-2; D call uncertain. This CDR3 contains 15 residues. The germline CDR1 and CDR2 sequences are MDHEN and SYDVKM. V lost 5 bases, J lost 3 bases, and 16 bases lay in between. CDR3 protein: CASSAAVLTDYGYTF. CDR3 nucleotide sequence: TGTGCCAGCAGTGCGGCAGTTCTTACTGACTATGGCTACACCTTC.

This chain uses TRBV7-6 with TRBJ2-2, with unresolved D. V was pared by 0 bases and J by 0 bases, with 5 bases between. Germline-derived CDR1 and CDR2 are SGHVS and FNYEAQ. CDR3 length equals 15 residues. The CDR3 DNA reads TGTGCCAGCAGCTTAGCCCCCGCGAACACCGGGGAGCTGTTTTTT. Protein sequence: CASSLAPANTGELFF.

The chain links TRBV7-3 to TRBJ2-3; TRBD1 might be the D (6 bases). V was cut by 6 bases and J by 7 bases, with 17 bases left in between. In germline, CDR1 is SGHTA, CDR2 FQGTGA. There are 14 residues in the CDR3. The CDR3 sequence is CASSLTDSKHTQYF. In DNA, the CDR3 is TGTGCCAGCAGTCTGACGGACAGTAAACATACGCAGTATTTT.

The chain carries TRBV7-2 and TRBJ2-1, with D perhaps TRBD1 (6 bases). Germline V gives CDR1 SGHTA, CDR2 FQGNSA. V shed 4 bases and J shed 0 bases, with 13 bases lying between them. The CDR3 is made up of 16 amino acids. The CDR3 loop reads CASSSKTGSSYNEQFF. CDR3 nucleotides: TGTGCCAGCAGCTCCAAGACAGGCAGCTCCTACAATGAGCAGTTCTTC.

The rearrangement joins TRBV10-3 to TRBJ2-7, with 8 nucleotides matching TRBD1. In germline, CDR1 is ENHRY, CDR2 SYGVKD. The V gene end was trimmed by 8 bases and the J gene end by 2 bases; junction bases not matched to a gene: 11. The CDR3 runs to 15 residues. The CDR3 DNA reads as TGTGCCATCGCGTTTCAGGGGGCCGGGACCTACGAGCAGTACTTC. Its protein is CAIAFQGAGTYEQYF.

The chain joins TRBV20-1 to TRBJ2-7; D perhaps matches TRBD2 (6 bases). Germline loops: CDR1 DFQATT, CDR2 SNEGSKA (reference sequence). The CDR3 spans 13 residues. V was cut by 3 bases and J by 6 bases, with 15 bases left in between. The chain's CDR3 is CSASGGRGFEQYF. The CDR3 coding sequence is TGCAGTGCTAGTGGTGGGCGGGGCTTCGAGCAGTACTTC.

The chain combines TRBV7-2 with TRBJ1-6; D is perhaps TRBD1 (5 bases). Trimming shortened V by 6 bases and J by 2 bases, and 11 bases separated the two germline ends. Germline CDR1 SGHTA, CDR2 FQGNSA. CDR3 length: 15 residues. In DNA form, the CDR3 reads TGTGCCAGCAGAGCGGGGACGCCCTATAATTCACCCCTCCACTTT. It is translated as CASRAGTPYNSPLHF.